This T cell receptor beta chain derives from a study of radiation and T cells in renal cell carcinoma. This sample's time point: baseline pretreatment blood. Treatment noted: 15 Gy SBRT to primary tumor, nephrectomy 4 weeks later. Radiation-treated patients gave blood at baseline, week 2 and week 4. The ends were cut back, 1 base at V and 4 bases at J, with 8 bases in the middle. Germline V gene data show CDR1 as SGHRS and CDR2 as YFSETQ. The CDR3 sequence is 13 residues long. Broader study findings: No pretreatment tumor biopsies were available for baseline clonotypes.

On this clone: The antigen remains unidentified.

Produced via immunoSEQ multiplex PCR; TCRdb's table is partial and in-frame only. In the table there are 100,000 to 150,000 clones, around 83% of which are singletons. Sample: blood, taken from a patient whose treatment included radiotherapy and nephrectomy. V and J are TRBV5-1 and TRBJ1-1; D ambiguous. This clonotype was obtained from a woman aged 60 to 75 with renal cell carcinoma. The DNA of the CDR3 is TGCGCCAGCAGCTTGTTGGTTGGCACTGAAGCTTTCTTT. It yields the protein CASSLLVGTEAFF.